Included here is one TCR beta chain sequence, with context. Its antigen is still unknown. This sample was taken from a study of cytomegalovirus exposure and HLA in healthy donors. General study findings and limits: Rarity held for most TCR sequences, but there were some public TCRs that occurred in many donors. The classifier reportedly diagnosed cytomegalovirus status with high sensitivity and specificity.

Profiled with immunoSEQ multiplex PCR; TCRdb holds only in-frame clones, not every one. Seen here are over 200,000 clones, around nine tenths observed once, and the top ten hold about 3%. Germline CDR1 MDHEN, CDR2 SYDVKM. The V gene end was trimmed by 4 bases and the J gene end by 3 bases; junction bases not matched to a gene: 8. CDR3 size: 16 residues. The specimen was PBMCs. The receptor comes from a woman under 30 in good health and CMV-seronegative. The chain joins TRBV28 to TRBJ1-5, with 8 bases aligning to TRBD1. The CDR3 loop is CASSSYRGINNQPQHF. In nucleotides, the CDR3 is TGTGCCAGCAGTTCTTACAGGGGGATAAACAATCAGCCCCAGCATTTT.